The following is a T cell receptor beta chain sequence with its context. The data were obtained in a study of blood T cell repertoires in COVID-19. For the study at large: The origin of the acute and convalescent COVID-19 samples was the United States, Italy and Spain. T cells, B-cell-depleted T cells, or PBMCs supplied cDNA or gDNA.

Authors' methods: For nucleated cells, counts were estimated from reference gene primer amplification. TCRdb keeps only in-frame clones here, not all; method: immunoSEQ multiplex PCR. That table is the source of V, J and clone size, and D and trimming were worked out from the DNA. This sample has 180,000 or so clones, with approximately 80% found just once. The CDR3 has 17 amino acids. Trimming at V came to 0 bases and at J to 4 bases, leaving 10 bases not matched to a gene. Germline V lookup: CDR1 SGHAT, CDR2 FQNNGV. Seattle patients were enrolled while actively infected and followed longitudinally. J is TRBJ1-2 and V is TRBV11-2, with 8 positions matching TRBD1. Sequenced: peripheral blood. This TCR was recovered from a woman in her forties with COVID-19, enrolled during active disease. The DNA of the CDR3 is TGTGCCAGCAGCTTAGACCTTGGACAGGGCCGTGGCTATGGCTACACCTTC. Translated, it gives CASSLDLGQGRGYGYTF. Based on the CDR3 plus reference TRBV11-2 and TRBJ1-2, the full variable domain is EAGVAQSPRYKIIEKRQSVAFWCNPISGHATLYWYQQILGQGPKLLIQFQNNGVVDDSQLPKDRFSAERLKGVDSTLKIQPAKLEDSAVYLCASSLDLGQGRGYGYTFGSGTRLTVV.